This T cell receptor beta chain originates from a study of CD8 T cells in Susac syndrome. The CDR3 sequence is 15 residues long. Deletions cut 1 base from V and 0 bases from J, with 11 bases between. Germline CDR1 is SGHRS and CDR2 is YFSETQ. The RNA input was roughly 0.45 to 1 ug, and it was reverse transcribed with random hexamers. TCRdb ran MiXCR on the immunoSEQ multiplex PCR reads and lists one entry per CDR3 protein. The sample records 150,000 to 200,000 distinct CDR3 sequences, roughly 92% being singletons. This sequence was found in a human donor in good health. Sequencing was carried out using CD4+ T cells from PBMCs. V usage is TRBV5-1 and J usage is TRBJ2-7; D is perhaps TRBD1 (5 bases). In DNA, the CDR3 is TGCGCCAGCAGCTTGTCGTCAGGGCTCTCCTACGAGCAGTACTTC. Translating gives CASSLSSGLSYEQYF.